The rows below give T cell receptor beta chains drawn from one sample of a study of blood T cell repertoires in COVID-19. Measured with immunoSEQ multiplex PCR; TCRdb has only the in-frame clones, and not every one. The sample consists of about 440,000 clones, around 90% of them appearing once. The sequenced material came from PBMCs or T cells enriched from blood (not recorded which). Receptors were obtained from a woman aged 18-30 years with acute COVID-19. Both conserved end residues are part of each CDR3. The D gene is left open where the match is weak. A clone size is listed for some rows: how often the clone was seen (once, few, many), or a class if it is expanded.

DNA: TGTGCCAGCAGCTTAGGGACACGGGACTATGGCTACACCTTC; CDR3: CASSLGTRDYGYTF; J: TRBJ1-2; D: -; size: -; V: TRBV7-2
DNA: TGTGCCAGCAGCTTCCCAACTGATACTAGCACAGATACGCAGTATTTT; CDR3: CASSFPTDTSTDTQYF; J: TRBJ2-3; D: -; size: -; V: TRBV7-9
DNA: TGTGCCAGCAGTTCAGGGCTTTGGGGCTACACCTTC; CDR3: CASSSGLWGYTF; J: TRBJ1-2; D: -; size: -; V: TRBV2
DNA: TGCGCCAGCAGCGCCGGTGAGCCCTACGAGCAGTACTTC; CDR3: CASSAGEPYEQYF; J: TRBJ2-7; D: -; size: -; V: TRBV5-1
DNA: TGTGCCATCAGTGTGCGCGGTGACACTGAAGCTTTCTTT; CDR3: CAISVRGDTEAFF; J: TRBJ1-1; D: -; size: -; V: TRBV10-3
DNA: TGTGCCAGCAGGAAAGCCGGGACACTGGCTGAAGCTTTCTTT; CDR3: CASRKAGTLAEAFF; J: TRBJ1-1; D: -; size: once; V: TRBV5-5
DNA: TGTGCCAGCAGTGAAGACAGGGAGATCGCAGATACGCAGTATTTT; CDR3: CASSEDREIADTQYF; J: TRBJ2-3; D: TRBD1; size: -; V: TRBV9
DNA: TGTGCCAGCTCACCCGGTAATAATGAAAAACTGTTTTTT; CDR3: CASSPGNNEKLFF; J: TRBJ1-4; D: -; size: -; V: TRBV18
DNA: TGTGCTAGTGGTTTGGTTGGGACAGCCGGAAACACCATATATTTT; CDR3: CASGLVGTAGNTIYF; J: TRBJ1-3; D: TRBD1; size: -; V: TRBV12-5
DNA: TGTGCCAGTAGTATCGGGTTCTCGAATGAAAAACTGTTTTTT; CDR3: CASSIGFSNEKLFF; J: TRBJ1-4; D: -; size: -; V: TRBV19
DNA: TGTGCCAGCAGCTTAGCGAACAGAGAGTACGAGCAGTACTTC; CDR3: CASSLANREYEQYF; J: TRBJ2-7; D: -; size: -; V: TRBV7-9
DNA: TGTGCCAGCAGCAAGGACGGAGGGCATCAGCCCCAGCATTTT; CDR3: CASSKDGGHQPQHF; J: TRBJ1-5; D: -; size: -; V: TRBV7-9
DNA: TGTGCCGTGAATGAGGGACTAGCGGGACAAGAGACCCAGTACTTC; CDR3: CAVNEGLAGQETQYF; J: TRBJ2-5; D: TRBD2; size: -; V: TRBV10-3
DNA: TGTGCCAGCACCTCAGGGGAGTACGAGCAGTACTTC; CDR3: CASTSGEYEQYF; J: TRBJ2-7; D: -; size: -; V: TRBV28
DNA: TGTGCCAGTAGTACTAGCGGGAACCCATACAATGAGCAGTTCTTC; CDR3: CASSTSGNPYNEQFF; J: TRBJ2-1; D: TRBD2; size: -; V: TRBV19
DNA: TGCGCCAGCGGTGAGAGCTCCTACGAGCAGTACTTC; CDR3: CASGESSYEQYF; J: TRBJ2-7; D: -; size: few; V: TRBV5-1
DNA: TGCGCCAGCAGCGAGGCCTGGAACGAAAAACTGTTTTTT; CDR3: CASSEAWNEKLFF; J: TRBJ1-4; D: -; size: -; V: TRBV5-1
DNA: TGTGCCAGCAGGGCAACCCGGACAGGGGTTAATGAAAAACTGTTTTTT; CDR3: CASRATRTGVNEKLFF; J: TRBJ1-4; D: TRBD1; size: -; V: TRBV27
DNA: TGTGCCAGCAGTGACTCCCTCGGACAGGTTGGTGGTGGCTACACCTTC; CDR3: CASSDSLGQVGGGYTF; J: TRBJ1-2; D: TRBD1; size: -; V: TRBV6-4
DNA: TGTGCCAGCAGTTTGGACAGGGGGCCAACCAATGAGCAGTTCTTC; CDR3: CASSLDRGPTNEQFF; J: TRBJ2-1; D: TRBD1; size: -; V: TRBV6-5
DNA: TGTGCCAGCAGCTTAGGGGACACGAATTCACCCCTCCACTTT; CDR3: CASSLGDTNSPLHF; J: TRBJ1-6; D: -; size: -; V: TRBV7-2
DNA: TGTGCCAGCAGTGAATCAGGACAGGTTAAAGCTTTCTTT; CDR3: CASSESGQVKAFF; J: TRBJ1-1; D: TRBD1; size: -; V: TRBV25-1
DNA: TGTGCCAGCAGGACACAGGGGGCAACGGAAGCTTTCTTT; CDR3: CASRTQGATEAFF; J: TRBJ1-1; D: TRBD1; size: -; V: TRBV7-9
DNA: TGTGCCAGCAGTCCAGGGGATCAGCCCCAGCATTTT; CDR3: CASSPGDQPQHF; J: TRBJ1-5; D: -; size: -; V: TRBV28
DNA: TGTGCCAGCAGCCAAGAGGCTAGCGGGGGCAATGAGCAGTTCTTC; CDR3: CASSQEASGGNEQFF; J: TRBJ2-1; D: TRBD2; size: -; V: TRBV4-2
DNA: TGTGCCAGCAGCGTAGCAGCAAGGGGACAGGGGTATGGCTACACCTTC; CDR3: CASSVAARGQGYGYTF; J: TRBJ1-2; D: TRBD1; size: -; V: TRBV9
DNA: TGTGCCAGTAGTACAAACAGGGATGGTCAGCCCCAGCATTTT; CDR3: CASSTNRDGQPQHF; J: TRBJ1-5; D: -; size: few; V: TRBV19
DNA: TGTGCCAGCAGCTTAGATAGTAGATGGGGCGGGGGTAATAATGAGCAGTTCTTC; CDR3: CASSLDSRWGGGNNEQFF; J: TRBJ2-1; D: TRBD2; size: -; V: TRBV11-3
DNA: TGTGCCAGCAGCACACAGATGGGAGACACTGAAGCTTTCTTT; CDR3: CASSTQMGDTEAFF; J: TRBJ1-1; D: -; size: -; V: TRBV11-2
DNA: TGTGCCAGCAGCTCCCGGGGTAGCGGGAGAAACTACGAGCAGTACTTC; CDR3: CASSSRGSGRNYEQYF; J: TRBJ2-7; D: TRBD2; size: -; V: TRBV7-2
DNA: TGTGCCACCAGTGATCGCCTTGGGACAGGGGTTTTGGGCGAGCAGTTCTTC; CDR3: CATSDRLGTGVLGEQFF; J: TRBJ2-1; D: TRBD1; size: -; V: TRBV24-1
DNA: TGTGCCAGCAGCGCCGGGGGGACTTCTGCACACGAGCAGTACTTC; CDR3: CASSAGGTSAHEQYF; J: TRBJ2-7; D: TRBD2; size: -; V: TRBV9
DNA: TGTGCCAGCAGCTTAGATCACGGCTCCTACGAGCAGTACTTC; CDR3: CASSLDHGSYEQYF; J: TRBJ2-7; D: -; size: -; V: TRBV7-8
DNA: TGTGCCACCAGCAGGTCGACACGAAACAATGAGCAGTTCTTC; CDR3: CATSRSTRNNEQFF; J: TRBJ2-1; D: -; size: -; V: TRBV15
DNA: TGTGCCAGCAGCCGGCCGACAGGGGACTTCACTGAAGCTTTCTTT; CDR3: CASSRPTGDFTEAFF; J: TRBJ1-1; D: TRBD1; size: -; V: TRBV7-9
DNA: TGTGCCAGCAGTGAATATTCCGGGACAGCCGAGACCCAGTACTTC; CDR3: CASSEYSGTAETQYF; J: TRBJ2-5; D: TRBD1; size: -; V: TRBV6-1
DNA: TGTGCCAGCAGCTTGGGACAGGGCTACGGCTACACCTTC; CDR3: CASSLGQGYGYTF; J: TRBJ1-2; D: TRBD1; size: -; V: TRBV7-9
DNA: TGTGCCAGCAGGGAAACGGGACTAGCGGGTGTTAACACCGGGGAGCTGTTTTTT; CDR3: CASRETGLAGVNTGELFF; J: TRBJ2-2; D: TRBD2; size: -; V: TRBV27
DNA: TGTGCCAGCAGTTACGGCCTCCTAGCGGGAGGGCAAGAGACCCAGTACTTC; CDR3: CASSYGLLAGGQETQYF; J: TRBJ2-5; D: TRBD2; size: -; V: TRBV6-2/TRBV6-3
DNA: TGTGCCAGTAGTATACCGCGGGGACCGGGTGGCTCCACTGAGCAGTACTTC; CDR3: CASSIPRGPGGSTEQYF; J: TRBJ2-7; D: -; size: once; V: TRBV19
DNA: TGTGCCAGCCACACCGGGACGGGGACAGGGACTCACTATGGCTACACCTTC; CDR3: CASHTGTGTGTHYGYTF; J: TRBJ1-2; D: TRBD1; size: once; V: TRBV28
DNA: TGTGCCAGCAGCGCCCGACTGAGCGGGGCTAACACCGGGGAGCTGTTTTTT; CDR3: CASSARLSGANTGELFF; J: TRBJ2-2; D: TRBD2; size: -; V: TRBV3-1/TRBV3-2
DNA: TGTGCCAGCAGTGATGGGACTAGCACCAATGAGCAGTTCTTC; CDR3: CASSDGTSTNEQFF; J: TRBJ2-1; D: TRBD2; size: -; V: TRBV2
DNA: TGCGCCAGCAGCTTGGATGGGACTGAAGAGACCCAGTACTTC; CDR3: CASSLDGTEETQYF; J: TRBJ2-5; D: -; size: -; V: TRBV5-1
DNA: TGTGCCAGTAGAGACAGGGCACGCGTCACTGAAGCTTTCTTT; CDR3: CASRDRARVTEAFF; J: TRBJ1-1; D: TRBD1; size: -; V: TRBV19
DNA: TGTGCCTGGAGTCTAGGACTAGCGGGAGCTTCCTACAATGAGCAGTTCTTC; CDR3: CAWSLGLAGASYNEQFF; J: TRBJ2-1; D: TRBD2; size: -; V: TRBV30
DNA: TGTGCCAGCAGCGCCGGACAGGGTGAAAAACTGTTTTTT; CDR3: CASSAGQGEKLFF; J: TRBJ1-4; D: TRBD1; size: once; V: TRBV9
DNA: TGTGCCAGCAGCCGGCGGAAGAATTCACCCCTCCACTTT; CDR3: CASSRRKNSPLHF; J: TRBJ1-6; D: -; size: -; V: TRBV7-9
DNA: TGTGCCAGCAGCCCCGCCGCGGGGGCGTCCTACGAGCAGTACTTC; CDR3: CASSPAAGASYEQYF; J: TRBJ2-7; D: -; size: -; V: TRBV6-2/TRBV6-3
DNA: TGTGCCAGCAGCTTGGCAGGGGAGGGTAATGAAAAACTGTTTTTT; CDR3: CASSLAGEGNEKLFF; J: TRBJ1-4; D: -; size: few; V: TRBV5-4
DNA: TGTGCCAGCAGTTACTCGATGCCGCTACTAGTTCAAGGAATTTACGAGCAGTACTTC; CDR3: CASSYSMPLLVQGIYEQYF; J: TRBJ2-7; D: -; size: -; V: TRBV6-2/TRBV6-3
DNA: TGTGCCTGGAGCCCTAGCGGGAGGGCCCATGAGCAGTTCTTC; CDR3: CAWSPSGRAHEQFF; J: TRBJ2-1; D: TRBD2; size: -; V: TRBV30
DNA: TGTGCCAGCAGCTTATTTCTTGGCAGCGGCTATGGCTACACCTTC; CDR3: CASSLFLGSGYGYTF; J: TRBJ1-2; D: -; size: -; V: TRBV7-2
DNA: TGTGCCAGCTCACCAGCGGGCATGTACCAAGAGACCCAGTACTTC; CDR3: CASSPAGMYQETQYF; J: TRBJ2-5; D: -; size: -; V: TRBV18
DNA: TGTGCCAGCAGCGCTCCGGGGGGACAGGAGTACAATGAGCAGTTCTTC; CDR3: CASSAPGGQEYNEQFF; J: TRBJ2-1; D: -; size: -; V: TRBV9
DNA: TGTGCCAGCAGCCTCGGAGACAGTGGCTACACCTTC; CDR3: CASSLGDSGYTF; J: TRBJ1-2; D: -; size: -; V: TRBV12-3/TRBV12-4
DNA: TGCGCCAGCAGCCAAGATGAGACAGGGGTAGCAGCGGGAGGGCGGTACGAGCAGTACTTC; CDR3: CASSQDETGVAAGGRYEQYF; J: TRBJ2-7; D: TRBD2; size: -; V: TRBV4-3
DNA: TGTGCCAGCGAAACGCCGGGGTCGAACGGCTACACCTTC; CDR3: CASETPGSNGYTF; J: TRBJ1-2; D: -; size: -; V: TRBV25-1
DNA: TGTGCCAGCTCACCATTCTTGGGGCAGGGGGCGCGATCCAAAAACATTCAGTACTTC; CDR3: CASSPFLGQGARSKNIQYF; J: TRBJ2-4; D: TRBD1; size: -; V: TRBV18
DNA: TGTGCCAGCAGCACGCTATTTGGGGACAGGGCCGCAGAGACCCAGTACTTC; CDR3: CASSTLFGDRAAETQYF; J: TRBJ2-5; D: TRBD1; size: -; V: TRBV7-2